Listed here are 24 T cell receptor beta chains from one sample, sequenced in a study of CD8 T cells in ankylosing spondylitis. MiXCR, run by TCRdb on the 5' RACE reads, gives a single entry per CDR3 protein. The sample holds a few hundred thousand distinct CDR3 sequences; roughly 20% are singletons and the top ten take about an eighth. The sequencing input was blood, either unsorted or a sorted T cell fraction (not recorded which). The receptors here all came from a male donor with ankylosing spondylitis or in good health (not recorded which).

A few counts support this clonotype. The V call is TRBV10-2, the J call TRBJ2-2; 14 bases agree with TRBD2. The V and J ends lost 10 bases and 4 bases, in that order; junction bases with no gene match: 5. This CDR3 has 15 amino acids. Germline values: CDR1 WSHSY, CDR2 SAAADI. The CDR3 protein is CATKTSGGVTGELFF. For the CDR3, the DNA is TGCGCCACCAAGACTAGCGGGGGGGTCACCGGGGAGCTGTTTTTT.

The chain's CDR3 is CSAGQGLASYEQYF. Here the CDR3 DNA reads TGCAGCGCGGGTCAGGGTCTGGCCTCCTACGAGCAGTACTTC. This chain connects TRBV29-1 to TRBJ2-7; D possibly corresponds to TRBD1 (5 bases). The CDR3 has 14 residues. Looked up from germline, CDR1 is SQVTM and CDR2 is ANQGSEA. V gave up 7 bases and J gave up 0 bases, with 16 bases separating them.

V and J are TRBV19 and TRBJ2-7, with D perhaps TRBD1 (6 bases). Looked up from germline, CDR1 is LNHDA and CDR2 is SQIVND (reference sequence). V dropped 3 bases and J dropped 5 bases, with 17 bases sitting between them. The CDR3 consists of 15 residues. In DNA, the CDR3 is TGTGCCAGTAGTATGAGTCCTCGACAGGACCACGAGCAGTACTTC. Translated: CASSMSPRQDHEQYF.

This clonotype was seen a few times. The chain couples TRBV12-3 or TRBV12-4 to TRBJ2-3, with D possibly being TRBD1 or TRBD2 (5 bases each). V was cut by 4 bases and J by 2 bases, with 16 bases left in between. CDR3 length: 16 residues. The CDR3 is CASSSPPGTHTDTQYF. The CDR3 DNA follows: TGTGCCAGCAGTTCCCCCCCCGGGACGCACACAGATACGCAGTATTTT.

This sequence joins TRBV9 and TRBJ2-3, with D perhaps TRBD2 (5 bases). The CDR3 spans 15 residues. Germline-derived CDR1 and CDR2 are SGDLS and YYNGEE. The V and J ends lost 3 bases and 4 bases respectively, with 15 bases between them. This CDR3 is CASSAPRDDADTQYF. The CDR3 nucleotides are TGTGCCAGCAGCGCCCCCCGGGATGATGCAGATACGCAGTATTTT. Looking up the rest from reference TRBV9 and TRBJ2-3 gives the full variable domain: DSGVTQTPKHLITATGQRVTLRCSPRSGDLSVYWYQQSLDQGLQFLIQYYNGEERAKGNILERFSAQQFPDLHSELNLSSLELGDSALYFCASSAPRDDADTQYFGPGTRLTVL.

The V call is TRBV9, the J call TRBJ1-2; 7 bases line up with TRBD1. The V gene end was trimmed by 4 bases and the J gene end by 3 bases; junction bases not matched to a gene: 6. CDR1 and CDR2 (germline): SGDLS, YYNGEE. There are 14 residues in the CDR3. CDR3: CASSPRDSDYGYTF. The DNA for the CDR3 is TGTGCCAGCAGCCCTAGGGACAGCGACTATGGCTACACCTTC. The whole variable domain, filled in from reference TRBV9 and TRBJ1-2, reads DSGVTQTPKHLITATGQRVTLRCSPRSGDLSVYWYQQSLDQGLQFLIQYYNGEERAKGNILERFSAQQFPDLHSELNLSSLELGDSALYFCASSPRDSDYGYTFGSGTRLTVV.

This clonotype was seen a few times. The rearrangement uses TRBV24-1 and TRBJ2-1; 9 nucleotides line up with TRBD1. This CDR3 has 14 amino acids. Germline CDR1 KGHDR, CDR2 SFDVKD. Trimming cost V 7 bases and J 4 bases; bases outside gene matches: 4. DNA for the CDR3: TGTGCCACCAGGCCGGGACAGGGTTACAATGAGCAGTTCTTC. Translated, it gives CATRPGQGYNEQFF.

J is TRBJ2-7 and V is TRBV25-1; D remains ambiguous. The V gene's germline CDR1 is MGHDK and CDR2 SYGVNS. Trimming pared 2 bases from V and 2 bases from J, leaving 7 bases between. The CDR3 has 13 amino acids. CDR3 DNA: TGTGCCAGCAGTGAAATATCGACCTACGAGCAGTACTTC. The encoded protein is CASSEISTYEQYF.

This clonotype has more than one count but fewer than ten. Here the CDR3 DNA reads TGTGCCAGCTCCGGCGGGCGGAGTTACGAGCAGTACTTC. Translation gives CASSGGRSYEQYF. V and J are TRBV12-3 or TRBV12-4 and TRBJ2-7; weak D call: TRBD2 (5 bases). The CDR3 runs to 13 residues. Trimming stripped 8 bases from V and 4 bases from J, with 15 bases between.

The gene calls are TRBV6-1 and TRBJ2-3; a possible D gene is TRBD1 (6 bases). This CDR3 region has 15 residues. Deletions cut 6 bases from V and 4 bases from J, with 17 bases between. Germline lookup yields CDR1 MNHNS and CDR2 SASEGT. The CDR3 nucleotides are TGTGCCAGCAGCCCTACTGGACAGACCGCAGATACGCAGTATTTT. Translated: CASSPTGQTADTQYF.

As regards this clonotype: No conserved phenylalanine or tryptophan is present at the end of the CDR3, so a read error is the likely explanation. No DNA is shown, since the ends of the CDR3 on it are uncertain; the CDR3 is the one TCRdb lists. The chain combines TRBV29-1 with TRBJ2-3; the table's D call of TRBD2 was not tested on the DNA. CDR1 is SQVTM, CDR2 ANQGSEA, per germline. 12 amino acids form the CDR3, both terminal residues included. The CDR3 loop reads CSVEDLRRAGVL.

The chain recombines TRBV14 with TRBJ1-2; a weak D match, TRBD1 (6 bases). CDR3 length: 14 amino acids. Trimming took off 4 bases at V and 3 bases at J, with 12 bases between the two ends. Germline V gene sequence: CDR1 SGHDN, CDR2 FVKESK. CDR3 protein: CASSPWAGDYGYTF. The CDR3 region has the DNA TGTGCCAGCAGCCCCTGGGCAGGGGACTATGGCTACACCTTC.

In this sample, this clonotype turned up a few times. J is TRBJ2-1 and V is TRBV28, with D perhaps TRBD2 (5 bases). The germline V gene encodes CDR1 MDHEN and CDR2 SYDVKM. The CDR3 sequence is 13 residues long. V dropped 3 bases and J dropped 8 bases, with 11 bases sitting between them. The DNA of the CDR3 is TGTGCCAGCAGTTTGCCGGGGTTCGATGAGCAGTTCTTC. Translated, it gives CASSLPGFDEQFF.

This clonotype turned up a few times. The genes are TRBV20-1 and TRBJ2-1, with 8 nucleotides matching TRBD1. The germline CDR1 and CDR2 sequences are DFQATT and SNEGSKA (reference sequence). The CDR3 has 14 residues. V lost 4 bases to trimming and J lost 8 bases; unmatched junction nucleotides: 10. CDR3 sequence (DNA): TGCAGTGCTACCGGGACAGGTCAGGGCGATGAGCAGTTCTTC. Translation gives CSATGTGQGDEQFF.

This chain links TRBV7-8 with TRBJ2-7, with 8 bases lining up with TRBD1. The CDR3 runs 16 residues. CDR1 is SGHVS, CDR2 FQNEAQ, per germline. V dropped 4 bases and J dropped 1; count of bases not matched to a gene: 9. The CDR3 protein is CASSSWTGYVSYEQYF. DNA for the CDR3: TGTGCCAGCAGCTCCTGGACAGGGTATGTGTCCTACGAGCAGTACTTC.

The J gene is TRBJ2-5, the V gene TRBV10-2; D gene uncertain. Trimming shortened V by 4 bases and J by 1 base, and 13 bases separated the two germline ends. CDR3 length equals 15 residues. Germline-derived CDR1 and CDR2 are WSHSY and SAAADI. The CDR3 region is CASSAGRMTQETQYF. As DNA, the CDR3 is TGCGCCAGCAGTGCCGGACGGATGACCCAAGAGACCCAGTACTTC.

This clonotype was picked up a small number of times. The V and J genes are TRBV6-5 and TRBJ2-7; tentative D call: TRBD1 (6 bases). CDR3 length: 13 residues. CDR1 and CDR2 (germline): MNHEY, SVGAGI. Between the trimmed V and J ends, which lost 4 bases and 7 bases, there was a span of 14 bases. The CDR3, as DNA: TGTGCCAGCAGTTTTGGCCCCAGGGGTGAGCAGTACTTC. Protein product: CASSFGPRGEQYF.

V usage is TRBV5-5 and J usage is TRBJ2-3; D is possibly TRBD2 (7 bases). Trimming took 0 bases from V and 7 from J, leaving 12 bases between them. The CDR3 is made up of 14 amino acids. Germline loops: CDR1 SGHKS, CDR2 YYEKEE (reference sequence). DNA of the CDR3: TGTGCCAGCAGCTTGGGGAGGGGGGGGAATACGCAGTATTTT. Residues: CASSLGRGGNTQYF.

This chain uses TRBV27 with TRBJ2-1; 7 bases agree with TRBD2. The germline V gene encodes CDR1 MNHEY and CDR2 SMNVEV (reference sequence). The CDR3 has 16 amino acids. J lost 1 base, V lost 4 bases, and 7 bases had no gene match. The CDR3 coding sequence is TGTGCCAGCAGTTACGGCGGGGGACTTTCCTACAATGAGCAGTTCTTC. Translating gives CASSYGGGLSYNEQFF.

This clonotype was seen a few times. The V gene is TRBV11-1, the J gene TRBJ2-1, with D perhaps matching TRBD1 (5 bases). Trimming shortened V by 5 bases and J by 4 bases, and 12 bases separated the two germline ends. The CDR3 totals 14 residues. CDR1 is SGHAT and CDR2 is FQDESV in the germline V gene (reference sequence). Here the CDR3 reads CASSPTDEYNEQFF. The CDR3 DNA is TGTGCCAGCAGCCCGACAGATGAATACAATGAGCAGTTCTTC.

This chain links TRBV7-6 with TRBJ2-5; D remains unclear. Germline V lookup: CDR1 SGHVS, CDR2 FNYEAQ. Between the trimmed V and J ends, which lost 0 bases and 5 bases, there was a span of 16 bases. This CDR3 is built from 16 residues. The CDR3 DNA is TGTGCCAGCAGCTTAGCCTTCGACCTACCCGGGGAGACCCAGTACTTC. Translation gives CASSLAFDLPGETQYF.

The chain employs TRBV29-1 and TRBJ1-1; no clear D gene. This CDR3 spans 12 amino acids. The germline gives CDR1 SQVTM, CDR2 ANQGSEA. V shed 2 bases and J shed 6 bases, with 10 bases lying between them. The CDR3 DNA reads TGCAGCGTTGAAACCCTGGTCGCTGAAGCTTTCTTT. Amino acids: CSVETLVAEAFF.

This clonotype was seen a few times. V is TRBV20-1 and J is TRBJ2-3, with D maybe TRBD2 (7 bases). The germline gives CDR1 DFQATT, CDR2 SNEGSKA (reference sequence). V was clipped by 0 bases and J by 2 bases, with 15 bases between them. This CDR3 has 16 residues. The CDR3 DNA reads TGCAGTGCTAGAGATCTAACGGGGGGCCCCACAGATACGCAGTATTTT. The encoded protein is CSARDLTGGPTDTQYF.

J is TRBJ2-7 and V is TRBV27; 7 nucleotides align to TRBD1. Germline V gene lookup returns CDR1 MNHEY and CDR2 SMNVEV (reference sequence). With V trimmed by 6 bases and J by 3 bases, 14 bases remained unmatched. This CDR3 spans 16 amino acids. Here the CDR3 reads CASSYAGTATIYEQYF. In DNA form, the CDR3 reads TGTGCCAGCAGCTATGCCGGGACAGCTACCATCTACGAGCAGTACTTC.